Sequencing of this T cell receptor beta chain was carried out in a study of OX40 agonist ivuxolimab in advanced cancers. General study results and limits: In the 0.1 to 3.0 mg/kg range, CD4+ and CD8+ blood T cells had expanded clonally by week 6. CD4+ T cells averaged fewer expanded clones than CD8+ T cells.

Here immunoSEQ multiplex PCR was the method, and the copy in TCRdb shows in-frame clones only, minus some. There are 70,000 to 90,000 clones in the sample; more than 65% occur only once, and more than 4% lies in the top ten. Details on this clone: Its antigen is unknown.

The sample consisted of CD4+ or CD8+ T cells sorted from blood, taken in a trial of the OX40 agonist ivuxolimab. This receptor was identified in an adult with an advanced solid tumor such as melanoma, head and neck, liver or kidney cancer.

CDR3 residues: CATSRDRGAGGYTF. As DNA, the CDR3 is TGTGCCACCAGCAGAGACAGGGGCGCAGGGGGCTACACCTTC. The chain links TRBV15 to TRBJ1-2; a weak D match, TRBD1 (6 bases). Trimming stripped 0 bases from V and 8 bases from J, with 13 bases between. Germline V gene sequence: CDR1 LNHNV, CDR2 YYDKDF (reference sequence). The CDR3 is 14 residues long.